This is a list of T cell receptor beta chains from one sample in a study of shared clonotypes between healthy human individuals. Profiling relied on immunoSEQ multiplex PCR, and the TCRdb table lists in-frame clones only, not all of them. The sample holds about 2 million clones, 85% to 95% seen once. Sequenced: naive CD8+ T cells sorted from blood. The receptors shown here come from a man between 18 and 29 years old in good health. Each CDR3 is given with its conserved first and last residue. Each record gives: clone size, D gene, J gene, V gene, CDR3 protein, CDR3 DNA. A D gene is named only where the DNA matches it firmly. The size of a clone is reported for some rows only, either as once, few or many, or as a class for expanded clones.

clone size: NA; D gene: NA; J gene: TRBJ1-2; V gene: TRBV2; CDR3 protein: CASSETRGANLGYTF; CDR3 DNA: TGTGCCAGCAGTGAAACGAGGGGCGCGAACCTTGGCTACACCTTC
clone size: NA; D gene: TRBD1; J gene: TRBJ1-1; V gene: TRBV7-9; CDR3 protein: CASSAARDRGRTEAFF; CDR3 DNA: TGTGCCAGCAGCGCGGCCCGGGACAGGGGAAGGACTGAAGCTTTCTTT
clone size: NA; D gene: NA; J gene: TRBJ2-7; V gene: TRBV28; CDR3 protein: CASSLRGRVYEQYF; CDR3 DNA: TGTGCCAGCAGTTTAAGGGGCAGGGTCTACGAGCAGTACTTC
clone size: NA; D gene: NA; J gene: TRBJ2-1; V gene: TRBV4-3; CDR3 protein: CASSPLYGNNEQFF; CDR3 DNA: TGCGCCAGCAGCCCACTCTATGGAAACAATGAGCAGTTCTTC
clone size: once; D gene: TRBD1; J gene: TRBJ2-7; V gene: TRBV7-8; CDR3 protein: CASSPLWGQGRSSSYEQYF; CDR3 DNA: TGTGCCAGCAGCCCCCTTTGGGGACAGGGCCGTTCCAGCTCCTACGAGCAGTACTTC
clone size: NA; D gene: TRBD2; J gene: TRBJ2-2; V gene: TRBV9; CDR3 protein: CASSVGLAGGLTNTGELFF; CDR3 DNA: TGTGCCAGCAGCGTGGGACTAGCGGGAGGGCTAACGAACACCGGGGAGCTGTTTTTT
clone size: NA; D gene: NA; J gene: TRBJ2-7; V gene: TRBV18; CDR3 protein: CASSPERGMGSYEQYF; CDR3 DNA: TGTGCCAGCTCACCGGAAAGGGGTATGGGATCCTACGAGCAGTACTTC
clone size: NA; D gene: NA; J gene: TRBJ2-5; V gene: TRBV11-2; CDR3 protein: CASSYDGETQYF; CDR3 DNA: TGTGCCAGCAGCTACGACGGGGAGACCCAGTACTTC
clone size: NA; D gene: NA; J gene: TRBJ2-7; V gene: TRBV29-1; CDR3 protein: CSVQLADYEQYF; CDR3 DNA: TGCAGCGTCCAACTAGCCGACTACGAGCAGTACTTC
clone size: NA; D gene: NA; J gene: TRBJ2-5; V gene: TRBV27; CDR3 protein: CASSLYPPTVQETQYF; CDR3 DNA: TGTGCCAGCAGTTTATATCCTCCGACAGTCCAAGAGACCCAGTACTTC
clone size: NA; D gene: TRBD2; J gene: TRBJ2-7; V gene: TRBV5-4; CDR3 protein: CASSLEASGATYEQYF; CDR3 DNA: TGTGCCAGCAGCTTGGAGGCTAGCGGGGCAACCTACGAGCAGTACTTC
clone size: NA; D gene: NA; J gene: TRBJ2-3; V gene: TRBV6-6; CDR3 protein: CAIHLWGARDTQYF; CDR3 DNA: TGTGCCATCCACCTTTGGGGGGCTAGAGATACGCAGTATTTT
clone size: NA; D gene: NA; J gene: TRBJ2-7; V gene: TRBV29-1; CDR3 protein: CSVEEELTGRRYF; CDR3 DNA: TGCAGCGTTGAAGAGGAATTGACGGGCCGCCGGTACTTC
clone size: NA; D gene: NA; J gene: TRBJ2-5; V gene: TRBV28; CDR3 protein: CASSRRTGLAGETQYF; CDR3 DNA: TGTGCCAGCAGTCGTCGGACTGGGCTCGCAGGGGAGACCCAGTACTTC
clone size: NA; D gene: TRBD1; J gene: TRBJ1-4; V gene: TRBV4-3; CDR3 protein: CASSWTGDEKLFF; CDR3 DNA: TGCGCCAGCTCCTGGACAGGGGACGAAAAACTGTTTTTT
clone size: NA; D gene: TRBD1; J gene: TRBJ2-7; V gene: TRBV7-9; CDR3 protein: CASSSYPGTGAYEQYF; CDR3 DNA: TGTGCCAGCAGCTCATACCCCGGGACAGGGGCCTACGAGCAGTACTTC
clone size: NA; D gene: TRBD1; J gene: TRBJ1-4; V gene: TRBV15; CDR3 protein: CATSIYRGSGEKLFF; CDR3 DNA: TGTGCCACCAGCATATACAGGGGATCGGGGGAAAAACTGTTTTTT
clone size: NA; D gene: NA; J gene: TRBJ1-6; V gene: TRBV5-6; CDR3 protein: CASSPLGQGYNSPLHF; CDR3 DNA: TGTGCCAGCAGCCCATTAGGGCAGGGGTATAATTCACCCCTCCACTTT
clone size: NA; D gene: NA; J gene: TRBJ2-5; V gene: TRBV27; CDR3 protein: CASRSEGWQETQYF; CDR3 DNA: TGTGCCAGCAGGTCGGAGGGGTGGCAAGAGACCCAGTACTTC
clone size: NA; D gene: NA; J gene: TRBJ2-1; V gene: TRBV13; CDR3 protein: CASSSLGSGENEQFF; CDR3 DNA: TGTGCCAGCAGCTCCCTTGGGTCAGGGGAGAATGAGCAGTTCTTC
clone size: NA; D gene: NA; J gene: TRBJ2-1; V gene: TRBV5-1; CDR3 protein: CASSPTGNEQFF; CDR3 DNA: TGCGCCAGCAGCCCGACAGGTAATGAGCAGTTCTTC
clone size: NA; D gene: NA; J gene: TRBJ1-3; V gene: TRBV7-9; CDR3 protein: CASSSSGEAGNTIYF; CDR3 DNA: TGTGCCAGCAGCTCTTCAGGGGAAGCTGGAAACACCATATATTTT
clone size: NA; D gene: TRBD2; J gene: TRBJ2-5; V gene: TRBV11-2; CDR3 protein: CASSLVGLAKETQYF; CDR3 DNA: TGTGCCAGCAGCTTAGTCGGACTAGCGAAGGAGACCCAGTACTTC
clone size: NA; D gene: NA; J gene: TRBJ1-3; V gene: TRBV19; CDR3 protein: CASSIATRPSGNTIYF; CDR3 DNA: TGTGCCAGTAGTATAGCCACCCGTCCATCTGGAAACACCATATATTTT
clone size: NA; D gene: NA; J gene: TRBJ2-7; V gene: TRBV18; CDR3 protein: CASSNRQEPYEQYF; CDR3 DNA: TGTGCCAGCTCAAATAGACAGGAGCCCTACGAGCAGTACTTC
clone size: NA; D gene: NA; J gene: TRBJ2-1; V gene: TRBV11-1; CDR3 protein: CASSPDWGGRNEQFF; CDR3 DNA: TGTGCCAGCAGCCCCGACTGGGGCGGGCGCAATGAGCAGTTCTTC
clone size: NA; D gene: NA; J gene: TRBJ1-6; V gene: TRBV5-6; CDR3 protein: CASSLGTRQRRSYNSPLHF; CDR3 DNA: TGTGCCAGCAGCTTGGGGACTCGACAGAGACGGTCCTATAATTCACCCCTCCACTTT
clone size: NA; D gene: NA; J gene: TRBJ2-1; V gene: TRBV5-6; CDR3 protein: CASSSFEYEQFF; CDR3 DNA: TGTGCCAGCAGCTCCTTTGAGTATGAGCAGTTCTTC
clone size: NA; D gene: NA; J gene: TRBJ2-2; V gene: TRBV4-3; CDR3 protein: CASSQESGLNTGELFF; CDR3 DNA: TGCGCCAGCAGCCAAGAATCGGGCTTGAACACCGGGGAGCTGTTTTTT
clone size: NA; D gene: NA; J gene: TRBJ2-1; V gene: TRBV28; CDR3 protein: CASSLQVEQFF; CDR3 DNA: TGTGCCAGCAGCCTACAGGTTGAGCAGTTCTTC
clone size: NA; D gene: TRBD1; J gene: TRBJ1-6; V gene: TRBV27; CDR3 protein: CASSWGTGGLSPLHF; CDR3 DNA: TGTGCCAGCAGTTGGGGGACAGGGGGACTTTCACCCCTCCACTTT
clone size: NA; D gene: TRBD1; J gene: TRBJ2-3; V gene: TRBV5-4; CDR3 protein: CASSLRQGDTQYF; CDR3 DNA: TGTGCCAGCAGCTTAAGACAGGGAGATACGCAGTATTTT
clone size: NA; D gene: NA; J gene: TRBJ2-7; V gene: TRBV5-1; CDR3 protein: CASSLGGPGHEQYF; CDR3 DNA: TGCGCCAGCAGCTTGGGAGGGCCTGGGCACGAGCAGTACTTC
clone size: NA; D gene: TRBD1; J gene: TRBJ1-5; V gene: TRBV6-5; CDR3 protein: CATSIGTGNQPQHF; CDR3 DNA: TGTGCCACTTCTATCGGGACAGGAAATCAGCCCCAGCATTTT
clone size: NA; D gene: NA; J gene: TRBJ2-7; V gene: TRBV7-9; CDR3 protein: CASSLASGLYEQYF; CDR3 DNA: TGTGCCAGCAGCTTAGCGTCGGGGCTATACGAGCAGTACTTC
clone size: NA; D gene: TRBD1; J gene: TRBJ2-7; V gene: TRBV5-6; CDR3 protein: CASSLEGAYRSYEQYF; CDR3 DNA: TGTGCCAGCAGCTTGGAGGGGGCTTATAGGTCCTACGAGCAGTACTTC
clone size: NA; D gene: TRBD1; J gene: TRBJ2-5; V gene: TRBV7-9; CDR3 protein: CASRSIQGTHQETQYF; CDR3 DNA: TGTGCCAGCAGATCAATACAGGGGACCCACCAAGAGACCCAGTACTTC
clone size: NA; D gene: TRBD2; J gene: TRBJ2-2; V gene: TRBV19; CDR3 protein: CASSIELGLAGELFF; CDR3 DNA: TGTGCCAGTAGTATAGAACTAGGACTAGCCGGGGAGCTGTTTTTT
clone size: NA; D gene: NA; J gene: TRBJ1-1; V gene: TRBV9; CDR3 protein: CASSVAYGYTEAFF; CDR3 DNA: TGTGCCAGCAGCGTAGCTTATGGGTACACTGAAGCTTTCTTT
clone size: NA; D gene: NA; J gene: TRBJ1-2; V gene: TRBV4-2; CDR3 protein: CASSRTTGDPYGYTF; CDR3 DNA: TGTGCCAGCAGCCGTACGACCGGGGACCCCTATGGCTACACCTTC
clone size: NA; D gene: NA; J gene: TRBJ2-7; V gene: TRBV2; CDR3 protein: CASSANPFYEQYF; CDR3 DNA: TGTGCCAGCAGTGCCAACCCATTTTACGAGCAGTACTTC
clone size: NA; D gene: NA; J gene: TRBJ2-7; V gene: TRBV25-1; CDR3 protein: CASSESSGGPYEQYF; CDR3 DNA: TGTGCCAGCAGTGAATCGTCGGGGGGCCCCTACGAGCAGTACTTC
clone size: NA; D gene: NA; J gene: TRBJ2-7; V gene: TRBV5-1; CDR3 protein: CASSYVQGFNEQYF; CDR3 DNA: TGCGCCAGCAGCTATGTACAGGGTTTCAACGAGCAGTACTTC
clone size: NA; D gene: NA; J gene: TRBJ2-2; V gene: TRBV30; CDR3 protein: CAWSVYDTGELFF; CDR3 DNA: TGTGCCTGGAGTGTATACGATACCGGGGAGCTGTTTTTT
clone size: NA; D gene: NA; J gene: TRBJ2-5; V gene: TRBV7-9; CDR3 protein: CASSLGLPGDGETQYF; CDR3 DNA: TGTGCCAGCAGCTTAGGGCTTCCAGGGGACGGAGAGACCCAGTACTTC